This T cell receptor beta chain was retrieved from a study of T cell responses to AZD1222 COVID-19 vaccine. Germline loops: CDR1 SGHDN, CDR2 FVKESK. The CDR3 spans 12 residues. V lost 8 bases to trimming and J lost 0 bases, with 7 bases between them. The assay was immunoSEQ multiplex PCR, and TCRdb's table has in-frame clones only and misses some. Here the sample spans about 120,000 clones, 90% to 95% being singletons. This clone was observed a few times. The antigen is not known. Study-wide points: AZD1222 recipients seropositive at baseline numbered only 5 to 7.

The clonotype comes from an adult who received the AZD1222 COVID-19 vaccine. V is TRBV14 and J is TRBJ1-1, with D perhaps TRBD1 (5 bases). The sequenced sample was peripheral blood, obtained 28 days after the second AZD1222 dose. The chain's CDR3 is CASGQMNTEAFF. CDR3 sequence (DNA): TGTGCCAGCGGACAAATGAACACTGAAGCTTTCTTT.